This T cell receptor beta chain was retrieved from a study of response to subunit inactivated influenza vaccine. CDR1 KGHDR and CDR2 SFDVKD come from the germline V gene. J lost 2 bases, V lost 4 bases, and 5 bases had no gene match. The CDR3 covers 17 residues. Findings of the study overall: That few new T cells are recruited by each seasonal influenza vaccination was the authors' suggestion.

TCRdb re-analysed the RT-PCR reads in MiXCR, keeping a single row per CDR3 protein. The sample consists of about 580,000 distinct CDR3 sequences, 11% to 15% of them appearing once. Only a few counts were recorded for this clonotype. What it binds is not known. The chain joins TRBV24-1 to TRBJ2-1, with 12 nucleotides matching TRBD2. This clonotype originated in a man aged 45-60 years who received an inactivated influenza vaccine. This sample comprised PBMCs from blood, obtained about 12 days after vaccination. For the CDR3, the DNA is TGTGCCACCAGTGACCCTACTAGCGGGGGGACCTACAATGAGCAGTTCTTC. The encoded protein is CATSDPTSGGTYNEQFF.